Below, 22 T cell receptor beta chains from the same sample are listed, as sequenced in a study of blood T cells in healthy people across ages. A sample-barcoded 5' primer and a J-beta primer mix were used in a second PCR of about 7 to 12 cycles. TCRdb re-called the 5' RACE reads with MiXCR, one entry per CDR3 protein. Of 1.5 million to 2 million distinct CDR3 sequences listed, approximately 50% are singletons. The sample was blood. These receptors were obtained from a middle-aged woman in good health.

The chain's CDR3 is CASSEWSEQFF. The CDR3 DNA reads TGTGCCAGCAGTGAATGGAGTGAGCAGTTCTTC. This chain joins TRBV2 and TRBJ2-1; unclear D gene. Germline CDR1 is SNHLY and CDR2 is FYNNEI. Trimming removed 2 bases from V and 9 bases from J, with 5 bases in between. The CDR3 extends over 11 amino acids.

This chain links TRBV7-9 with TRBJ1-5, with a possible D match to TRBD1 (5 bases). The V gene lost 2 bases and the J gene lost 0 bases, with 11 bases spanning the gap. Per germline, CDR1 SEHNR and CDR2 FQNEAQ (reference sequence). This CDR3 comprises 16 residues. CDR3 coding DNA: TGTGCCAGCAGCTTATTTAGGGGATCTAGCAATCAGCCCCAGCATTTT. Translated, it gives CASSLFRGSSNQPQHF. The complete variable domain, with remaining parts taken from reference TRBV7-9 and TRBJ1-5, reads DTGVSQNPRHKITKRGQNVTFRCDPISEHNRLYWYRQTLGQGPEFLTYFQNEAQLEKSRLLSDRFSAERPKGSFSTLEIQRTEQGDSAMYLCASSLFRGSSNQPQHFGDGTRLSIL.

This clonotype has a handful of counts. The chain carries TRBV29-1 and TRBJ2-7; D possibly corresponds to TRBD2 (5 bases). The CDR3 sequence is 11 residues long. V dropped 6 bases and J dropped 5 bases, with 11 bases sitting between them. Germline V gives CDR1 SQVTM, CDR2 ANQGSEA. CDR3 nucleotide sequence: TGCAGCGTAGACGACGGGAACGAGCAGTACTTC. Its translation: CSVDDGNEQYF.

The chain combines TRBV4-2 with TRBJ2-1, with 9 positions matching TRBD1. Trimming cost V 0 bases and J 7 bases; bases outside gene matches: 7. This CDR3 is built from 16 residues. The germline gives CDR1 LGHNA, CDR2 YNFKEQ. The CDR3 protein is CASSQESGQGGNEQFF. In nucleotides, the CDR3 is TGTGCCAGCAGCCAAGAGTCGGGACAGGGAGGGAATGAGCAGTTCTTC.

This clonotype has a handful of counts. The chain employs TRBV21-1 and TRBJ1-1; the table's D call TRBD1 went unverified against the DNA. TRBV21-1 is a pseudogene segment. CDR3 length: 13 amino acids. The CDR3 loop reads CASIRGLNTEAFF. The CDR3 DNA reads TGTGCCAGCATAAGGGGTTTGAACACTGAAGCTTTCTTT.

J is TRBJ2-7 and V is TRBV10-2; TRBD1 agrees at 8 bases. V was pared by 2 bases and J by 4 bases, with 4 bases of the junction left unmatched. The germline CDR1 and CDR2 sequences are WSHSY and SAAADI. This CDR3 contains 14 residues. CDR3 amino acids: CASSEKGQVYEQYF. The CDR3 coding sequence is TGCGCCAGCAGTGAGAAGGGACAGGTATACGAGCAGTACTTC.

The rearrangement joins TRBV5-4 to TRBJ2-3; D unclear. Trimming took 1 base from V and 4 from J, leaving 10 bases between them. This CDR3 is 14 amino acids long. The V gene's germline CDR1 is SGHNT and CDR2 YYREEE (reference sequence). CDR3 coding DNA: TGTGCCAGCAGCTTGAACCCCTCAGCAGATACGCAGTATTTT. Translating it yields CASSLNPSADTQYF.

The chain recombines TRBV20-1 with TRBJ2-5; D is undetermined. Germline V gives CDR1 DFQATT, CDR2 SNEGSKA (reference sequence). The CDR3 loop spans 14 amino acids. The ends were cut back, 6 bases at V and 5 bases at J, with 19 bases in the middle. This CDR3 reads CSAHASLPMETQYF. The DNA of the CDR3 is TGCAGTGCCCACGCTTCGCTCCCGATGGAGACCCAGTACTTC.

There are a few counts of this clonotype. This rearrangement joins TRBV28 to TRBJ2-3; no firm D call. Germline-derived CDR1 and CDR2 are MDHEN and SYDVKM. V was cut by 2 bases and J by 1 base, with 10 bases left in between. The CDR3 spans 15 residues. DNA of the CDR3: TGTGCCAGCAGTTTAGGAGTACTCGGCACAGATACGCAGTATTTT. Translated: CASSLGVLGTDTQYF.

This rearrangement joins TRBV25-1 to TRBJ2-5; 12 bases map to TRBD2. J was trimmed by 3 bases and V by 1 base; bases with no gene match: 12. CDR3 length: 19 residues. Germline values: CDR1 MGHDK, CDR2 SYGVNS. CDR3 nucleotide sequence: TGTGCCAGCAGTGAATCAACACCAGAGAGACTAGCGGGGGAAGAGACCCAGTACTTC. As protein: CASSESTPERLAGEETQYF.

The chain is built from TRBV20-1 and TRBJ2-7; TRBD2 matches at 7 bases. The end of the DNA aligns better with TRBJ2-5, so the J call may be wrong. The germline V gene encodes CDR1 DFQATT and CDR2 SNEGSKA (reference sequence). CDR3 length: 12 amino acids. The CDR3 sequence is CSARREGETQYF. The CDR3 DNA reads TGCAGTGCTAGAAGGGAGGGTGAGACCCAGTACTTC.

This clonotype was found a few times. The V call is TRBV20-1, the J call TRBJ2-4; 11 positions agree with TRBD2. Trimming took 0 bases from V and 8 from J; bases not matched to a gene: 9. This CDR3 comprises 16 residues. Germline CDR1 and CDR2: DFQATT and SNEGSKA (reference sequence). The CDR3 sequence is CSARDQLAGAVDIQYF. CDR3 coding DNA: TGCAGTGCTAGAGATCAACTAGCGGGGGCGGTGGACATTCAGTACTTC.

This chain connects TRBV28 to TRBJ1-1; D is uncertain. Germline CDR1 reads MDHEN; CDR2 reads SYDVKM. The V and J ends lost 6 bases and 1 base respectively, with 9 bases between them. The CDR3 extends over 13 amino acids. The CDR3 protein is CASSTDTNTEAFF. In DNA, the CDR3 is TGTGCCAGCAGCACCGACACGAACACTGAAGCTTTCTTT. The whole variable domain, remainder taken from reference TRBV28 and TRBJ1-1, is DVKVTQSSRYLVKRTGEKVFLECVQDMDHENMFWYRQDPGLGLRLIYFSYDVKMKEKGDIPEGYSVSREKKERFSLILESASTNQTSMYLCASSTDTNTEAFFGQGTRLTVV.

CDR3 region: CSAKFSGSNYGYTF. In DNA, the CDR3 is TGCAGTGCTAAATTTTCAGGGAGTAACTATGGCTACACCTTC. The chain joins TRBV20-1 to TRBJ1-2, with a possible D match to TRBD1 (5 bases). Looked up from germline, CDR1 is DFQATT and CDR2 is SNEGSKA (reference sequence). The CDR3 totals 14 residues. The V end was cut by 4 bases, the J end by 1 base, with 13 bases between.

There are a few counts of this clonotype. CDR3 sequence reads: CASSFWQGYEQYF. For the CDR3, the DNA is TGTGCCAGCAGTTTTTGGCAGGGCTACGAGCAGTACTTC. This chain uses TRBV28 with TRBJ2-7, with a possible D match to TRBD1 (5 bases). Trimming took 3 bases from V and 3 from J, leaving 9 bases between them. The germline gives CDR1 MDHEN, CDR2 SYDVKM. The CDR3 consists of 13 residues.

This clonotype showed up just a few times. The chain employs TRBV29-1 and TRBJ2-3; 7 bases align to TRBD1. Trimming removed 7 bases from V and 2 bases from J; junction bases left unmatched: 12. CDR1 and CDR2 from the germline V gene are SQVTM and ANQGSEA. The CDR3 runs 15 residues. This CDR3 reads CSAVPRDRHTDTQYF. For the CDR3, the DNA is TGCAGCGCCGTACCCCGGGACAGACACACAGATACGCAGTATTTT.

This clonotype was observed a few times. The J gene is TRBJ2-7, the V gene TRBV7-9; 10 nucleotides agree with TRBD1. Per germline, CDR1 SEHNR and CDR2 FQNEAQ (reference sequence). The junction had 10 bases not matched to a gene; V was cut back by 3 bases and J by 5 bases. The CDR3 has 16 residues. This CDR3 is CASSFPLGTGDDEQYF. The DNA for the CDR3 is TGTGCCAGCAGCTTTCCGCTCGGGACAGGGGATGACGAGCAGTACTTC.

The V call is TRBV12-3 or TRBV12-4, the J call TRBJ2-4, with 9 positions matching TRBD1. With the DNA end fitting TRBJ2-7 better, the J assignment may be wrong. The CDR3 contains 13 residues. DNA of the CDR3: TGTGCCAGCAGTTGGGGGACAGGGAACGAGCAGTACTTC. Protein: CASSWGTGNEQYF.

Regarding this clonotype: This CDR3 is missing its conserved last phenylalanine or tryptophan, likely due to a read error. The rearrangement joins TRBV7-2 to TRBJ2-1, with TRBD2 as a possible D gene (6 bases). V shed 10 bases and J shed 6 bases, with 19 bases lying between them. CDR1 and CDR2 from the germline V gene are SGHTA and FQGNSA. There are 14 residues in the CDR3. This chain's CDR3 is CATMAGSGRNEQFT. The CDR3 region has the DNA TGTGCCACCATGGCGGGGTCAGGCCGCAATGAGCAGTTCACC.

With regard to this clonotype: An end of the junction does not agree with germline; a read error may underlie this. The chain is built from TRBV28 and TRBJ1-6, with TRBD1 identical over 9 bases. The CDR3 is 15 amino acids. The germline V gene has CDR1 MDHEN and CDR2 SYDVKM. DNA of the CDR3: TGTGCCAGCAGTTTGGCAGGGACAGGGCATTCACCCCCCCACTTT. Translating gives CASSLAGTGHSPPHF.

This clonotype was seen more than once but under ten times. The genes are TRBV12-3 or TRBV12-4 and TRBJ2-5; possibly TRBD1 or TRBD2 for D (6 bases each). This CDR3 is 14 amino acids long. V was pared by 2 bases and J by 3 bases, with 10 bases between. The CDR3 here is CASSLSGDKETQYF. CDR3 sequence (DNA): TGTGCCAGCAGTTTATCGGGGGACAAAGAGACCCAGTACTTC.

For the CDR3, the DNA is TGTGCCAGCACAGGGCGGGGGGTCACAGATACGCAGTATTTT. Protein: CASTGRGVTDTQYF. This chain links TRBV27 with TRBJ2-3; 8 bases fit TRBD2. The junction had 5 bases not matched to a gene; V was cut back by 7 bases and J by 2 bases. The CDR3 covers 14 residues. CDR1 MNHEY and CDR2 SMNVEV come from the germline V gene (reference sequence).